This T cell receptor (beta chain) was observed in a study of blood T cells in healthy people across ages (dated by TCRdb to 2013 to 2016). Broadly, across the study: Template switching captured roughly one uniquely barcoded TCR beta cDNA molecule per two T cells in model experiments. The donors were divided into four age groups: young (average approximately 17 years), middle-aged (under 40), aged (62) and long-lived (roughly 86). To track age-related changes in TCR beta repertoire diversity, the study relied on deep sequencing normalized with unique cDNA molecular identifiers. For two donors (one aged 18 to 30 and one aged 80 or older), the study analyzed two additional independent replicas of 1 million unique cDNA reads from the same blood draw. To avoid experimental bias, donors of different ages were spread randomly across the sequencing lanes.

Only a few counts were recorded for this clonotype. Its antigen is still unknown. Base qualities are not provided; no much larger clone lies one nucleotide away. Broader findings and caveats from the paper: Because profiling used bulk unsorted PBMCs, naive and antigen-experienced compartments could not be compared conclusively. Because the CMV infection status of the donors was unknown, age-related changes in expanded clonotypes may potentially have been confounded. As age increased, observed TCR beta diversity per million T cells dropped in a roughly linear way, and a significant reduction was already evident by age approximately 40. Estimates of total diversity based on one million sequenced T cells were considered lower bounds and underestimates. Compared with the aged group, the long-lived group had more naive CD4+ T cells, fewer expanded clones and increased TCR diversity, a pattern suggesting age selection. A strong correlation was found between observed TCR beta diversity and the percentage of naive T cells measured by flow cytometry.

Donors were 40 or so systemically healthy Caucasian individuals from Russia aged 6 to 90 years. Roughly 9.5 milliliters of peripheral blood were drawn from each donor into EDTA-treated Vacutainer tubes. PBMCs were isolated by Ficoll-Paque density-gradient centrifugation, with at least 6 million obtained per sample. Total RNA, at least 6 micrograms per sample, was extracted from PBMCs with Trizol reagent. Naive CD45RAhigh/CD27high T cell percentages were measured by flow cytometry on a PBMC aliquot from every donor. The method behind the library was 5' RACE. The run used an Illumina HiSeq 2500. A second PCR of roughly 7 to 11 cycles was performed with a sample-barcoded 5' primer and a J-beta primer mix. Each TCR beta cDNA molecule received a unique molecular identifier from a template-switch 5' adaptor carrying 12 random nucleotides. At least 2.5 million CDR3-containing paired-end reads were obtained from each sample. First-strand cDNA was synthesized from all RNA with the Mint cDNA synthesis kit, primed by a TRBC-specific oligonucleotide. Following uracil-DNA glycosylase treatment, all cDNA underwent a first 18-cycle PCR with the universal primers M1SS and BC2_uni_R. The authors processed their data as follows. For normalization, 1 million high-quality reads, each with a distinct molecular identifier, were randomly selected from each sample. Reads sharing molecular identifiers were discarded rather than binned into consensus sequences. MiTCR, with a Q25 quality threshold and the strictest error-elimination algorithm, was used for CDR3 identification, clonotype clustering and error correction. A nonparametric unseen species model with Euler transformation was used to estimate a lower bound on total TCR beta diversity. The public reads were quality trimmed at Q25 with fastp and then assembled into clones with MiXCR by TCRdb, keeping productive beta chains. Records with the same CDR3 protein are collapsed into one entry carrying the most frequent genes and DNA. TCRdb's processing, not the authors', yielded these V and J calls. In this sample the table shows under 800,000 distinct CDR3 sequences, around 46% of which occur a single time. The ten largest make up 20% to 25% of the sample.

From its cysteine to its phenylalanine, the CDR3 spans 11 amino acids. Only the CDR3 DNA is retained, 33 bases long and in frame from the first base. V drops 6 bases and J drops 0 bases, leaving 3 bases in between. CDR1 is given as SQVTM and CDR2 as ANQGSEA, both from the germline V gene. The chain joins TRBV29-1 to TRBJ2-1; confidence is insufficient to name the D gene. The source is a woman aged 60 to 75 in good health. Material: blood. The CDR3 protein: CSVSSYNEQFF. In nucleotides, the sequence is TGCAGCGTAAGCTCCTACAATGAGCAGTTCTTC.